The T cell receptor beta chain under discussion was sequenced for a study of T cells in Graves' hyperthyroidism and ophthalmopathy (dated by TCRdb to between 2018 and 2020). At the level of the whole study: Peripheral blood was sampled at the time of initial diagnosis, prior to any treatment. Following sampling, methimazole starting at 30 mg daily was given to hyperthyroidism patients, and high-dose intravenous methylprednisolone was given to ophthalmopathy patients. To identify TCR V-J signatures that set the groups apart, the researchers used a discovery cohort of 100 or so patients, made up of roughly 45 with Graves' ophthalmopathy and about 59 with stable Graves' hyperthyroidism. According to the paper, TCR Vbeta CDR3 sequencing was carried out on more than 120 peripheral blood samples, which came from 40 to 45 ophthalmopathy, 75 to 80 hyperthyroidism and 17 progressor patients. For training and testing, the roughly 97 patients in the discovery cohort were randomly divided in a 7:3 ratio. Prospective prediction of ophthalmopathy was tested in an independent validation cohort of 18 to 20 hyperthyroidism patients and roughly 16 patients who later progressed to ophthalmopathy. Thyroid tissue and blood T-cell repertoires from six Graves' hyperthyroidism patients were also compared in the study.

The germline V gene supplies CDR1 MDHEN and CDR2 SYDVKM. For this chain, trimming is 8 bases at the V end and 0 bases at the J end, and the number of junction bases without a gene match is 4. Inclusive of the bounding cysteine and phenylalanine, the CDR3 is 14 residues long. Here the CDR3 DNA is all that survives: 42 bases in frame from base 1. The investigation overall reported the following: In validation, the model predicted progression to ophthalmopathy with over 65% sensitivity and 72% to 75% specificity, a median of around six months before onset. Ophthalmopathy was separated from stable hyperthyroidism by a 13 V-J signature model, with approximately 90% sensitivity and about 81% specificity obtained in cross-validation and 80%/75% obtained in testing. Blood samples also contained most of the expanded thyroid clonotypes (frequency above 0.001), which suggests that blood repertoires may reflect thyroid immune responses. Sample size was not statistically predetermined, and blinding of investigators to group allocation was not performed.

This clonotype was counted at least ten times. No antigen is known for it. Base quality data are lacking; no much larger clone is found one base away. Stable Graves' hyperthyroidism was defined as the absence of progression to ophthalmopathy over 18 months of follow-up. Hyperthyroidism patients were aged 18 to 65 years and newly diagnosed, with disease duration of less than 2 months. Any patient with an uncontrolled infection, another autoimmune disease, pregnancy or lactation was excluded. Diagnoses relied on clinical symptoms, serum thyroxine and TRAb, thyroid ultrasound and orbital computed tomography. PBMCs were separated from around 9.1 ml of fresh peripheral blood using Ficoll-Paque density gradient centrifugation. Trizol reagent was used to extract total RNA, and RNA quality was then checked on an Agilent 2100 Bioanalyzer. Amplification of TCR beta CDR3 regions was carried out from RNA transcripts. For the first round of RT-PCR on the TCR CDR3, the HTBI primer set was used together with the Qiagen OneStep RT-PCR kit. Libraries were constructed in a second round of multiplex PCR, after which size selection and purification were carried out. The libraries were sequenced on an Illumina HiSeq2000 using paired-end 100 bp reads. In the authors' own workflow: SOAPnuke was used to process the raw data, removing reads that contained adapters or uncalled bases, had a mean Phred below 15, or lacked an exact match to the constant primer or identifier. COPE v1.2.5 was used to merge the high-quality paired reads, and each unique nucleotide sequence was defined as a clonotype. MiTCR v1.1 was used to align clonotypes to the IMGT TRBV, TRBD and TRBJ reference segments. Only V-J combinations with frequency above 0.0001, covering 99.2% of repertoires, were analysed. The TCS score was defined as the ratio of F50 (clonal expansion) to E x V (chaos), calculated using BLOSUM62-based TCRdist between CDR3 peptides within each V-J. Welch's t-statistics and random forest reduced around 550 V-J features to roughly 13, which were used in a naive Bayes classifier (R e1071). TCRdb reran the public reads through fastp at Q25 and MiXCR, keeping productive beta chains. Identical CDR3 protein sequences are pooled into one entry, listed with their most common genes and DNA. These V and J calls derive from TCRdb rather than the authors' analysis. For this sample there are 20,000 to 30,000 distinct CDR3 sequences; around 40% appear just once. The ten biggest clones cover about 9.3% of the sample.

Specimen: blood. The receptor was derived from a woman in her 30s with Graves' hyperthyroidism. The chain couples TRBV28 to TRBJ1-3, with 7 bases aligning to TRBD1. The DNA sequence is TGTGCCAGCCTAGACAGGGTCTCTGGAAACACCATATATTTT. It translates to CASLDRVSGNTIYF.